The 4 T cell receptor beta chains given below trace back to one sample, sequenced in a study of T cell repertoires in ileal Crohn's disease. Clones were sequenced by immunoSEQ multiplex PCR, and TCRdb holds only the in-frame ones, with some missing. This sample carries some 15,000 clones, around 93% of them seen once, and the ten largest clones take 3% to 3.5%. Sequencing input: ileal tissue. Every receptor here comes from an adult with Crohn's disease.

This clone showed up just once. The chain joins TRBV7-9 to TRBJ2-7; 10 nucleotides agree with TRBD2. The germline V gene encodes CDR1 SEHNR and CDR2 FQNEAQ (reference sequence). This CDR3 is 14 amino acids long. The ends lost 5 bases at V and 6 bases at J; junction bases unmatched: 7. In nucleotides, the CDR3 is TGTGCCAGCAGCGAGCTAGCGGGGGCTGTCGAGCAGTACTTC. Its translation: CASSELAGAVEQYF.

The V call is TRBV19, the J call TRBJ2-3; D unresolved. This CDR3 is built from 15 residues. Trimming cost V 5 bases and J 6 bases, with 18 bases left between them. CDR1 is LNHDA, CDR2 SQIVND, per germline (reference sequence). CDR3 sequence reads: CASSSWRQVGDTQYF. The DNA of the CDR3 is TGTGCCAGTAGTTCCTGGCGCCAGGTTGGCGATACGCAGTATTTT. The full variable domain, in which reference TRBV19 and TRBJ2-3 provide the parts outside the CDR3, is DGGITQSPKYLFRKEGQNVTLSCEQNLNHDAMYWYRQDPGQGLRLIYYSQIVNDFQKGDIAEGYSVSREKKESFPLTVTSAQKNPTAFYLCASSSWRQVGDTQYFGPGTRLTVL.

The V call is TRBV7-9, the J call TRBJ2-5; TRBD2 is a possible D gene (6 bases). The CDR3 sequence is 14 residues long. Germline V lookup: CDR1 SEHNR, CDR2 FQNEAQ (reference sequence). Trimming stripped 5 bases from V and 4 bases from J, with 14 bases between. The CDR3 DNA is TGTGCCAGCAGCCCCGGGACTGCCGGAGAGACCCAGTACTTC. Residues: CASSPGTAGETQYF.

This sequence joins TRBV7-9 and TRBJ1-2, with D possibly being TRBD1 (5 bases). The CDR3 has 13 amino acids. Germline V gene lookup returns CDR1 SEHNR and CDR2 FQNEAQ (reference sequence). The V gene lost 2 bases and the J gene lost 4 bases, with 8 bases spanning the gap. CDR3 protein: CASSLSGLYGYTF. CDR3 sequence (DNA): TGTGCCAGCAGCTTATCAGGGCTCTATGGCTACACCTTC.